This is a list of T cell receptor beta chains from one sample in a study of spatial heterogeneity in lung cancer. One entry per CDR3 protein, called by TCRdb with MiXCR from the 5' RACE reads. The sample holds approximately 49,000 distinct CDR3 sequences; over 4.5% are singletons and the top ten take around 10%. The material sequenced was PBMCs, taken at surgery. All receptors derive from a male donor with early-stage non-small cell lung cancer. CDR3s include the opening cysteine and the closing phenylalanine or tryptophan. Fields, in order: V gene, D gene, clone size, J gene, CDR3 protein, CDR3 DNA. A D gene is named only where the DNA matches it firmly. Rows give clone size only sometimes, using once, few, many, or a class for an expanded clone.

>TRBV7-2|TRBD2|many|TRBJ2-7
CASSLGNSGRRSYEQYF
TGTGCCAGCAGCCTGGGCAATAGCGGGAGAAGGTCCTACGAGCAGTACTTC
>TRBV6-1|.|many|TRBJ2-1
CASSVGGALYNEQFF
TGTGCCAGCAGTGTAGGCGGGGCGCTCTACAATGAGCAGTTCTTC
>TRBV3-1|.|many|TRBJ2-2
CASSQDGYTGELFF
TGTGCCAGCAGCCAAGATGGATACACCGGGGAGCTGTTTTTT
>TRBV13|.|few|TRBJ2-7
CASSSRQASSYEQYF
TGTGCCAGCAGCTCCCGACAGGCCTCATCCTACGAGCAGTACTTC
>TRBV3-1|.|.|TRBJ2-1
CASGGYRESEQFF
TGTGCCAGCGGGGGGTACAGGGAAAGTGAGCAGTTCTTC
>TRBV7-9|TRBD2|many|TRBJ2-5
CASSPWRGGSQETQYF
TGTGCCAGCAGCCCCTGGAGGGGCGGGAGCCAAGAGACCCAGTACTTC
>TRBV28|.|many|TRBJ1-4
CASRLPGITTNEKLFF
TGTGCCAGCAGGTTACCAGGGATTACAACTAATGAAAAACTGTTTTTT
>TRBV18|TRBD2|many|TRBJ2-7
CASSPLRASGRVASYEQYF
TGTGCCAGCTCACCACTCCGGGCTAGCGGGAGAGTGGCCTCCTACGAGCAGTACTTC
>TRBV28|.|many|TRBJ2-2
CASSLAHLNTGELFF
TGTGCCAGCAGTTTAGCCCACCTGAACACCGGGGAGCTGTTTTTT
>TRBV10-3|.|many|TRBJ1-2
CAISDLNYGYTF
TGTGCCATCAGTGATTTGAACTATGGCTACACCTTC
>TRBV2|.|many|TRBJ2-1
CASGRSDNEQFF
TGTGCCAGCGGGAGGTCGGACAATGAGCAGTTCTTC
>TRBV20-1|.|many|TRBJ1-3
CSARRDVGGNTIYF
TGCAGTGCTAGAAGGGATGTGGGAGGAAACACCATATATTTT
>TRBV12-3/TRBV12-4|.|many|TRBJ2-6
CASSFGPTRSSGANVLTF
TGTGCCAGCAGTTTCGGTCCCACCAGGAGCTCTGGGGCCAACGTCCTGACTTTC
>TRBV7-2|.|many|TRBJ2-3
CASSSTDTQYF
TGTGCCAGCAGCTCTACAGATACGCAGTATTTT
>TRBV28|.|many|TRBJ1-2
CASRPQETYGYTF
TGTGCCAGCAGACCACAGGAGACCTATGGCTACACCTTC
>TRBV20-1|.|many|TRBJ2-7
CSARELGTGIDYEQYF
TGCAGTGCTAGAGAATTAGGGACTGGGATTGATTACGAGCAGTACTTC
>TRBV6-6|.|many|TRBJ1-1
CASSLRGEAFF
TGTGCCAGCAGTTTGAGGGGGGAAGCTTTCTTT
>TRBV7-9|.|many|TRBJ1-2
CASSTAGHPDGYTF
TGTGCCAGCAGCACTGCCGGACATCCCGATGGCTACACCTTC
>TRBV5-1|.|many|TRBJ1-6
CASSLAGQGDSPLHF
TGCGCCAGCAGCTTGGCCGGGCAGGGTGATTCACCCCTCCACTTT
>TRBV19|TRBD1|many|TRBJ2-2
CASRNPRDRGSYTGELFF
TGTGCCAGTAGGAACCCCCGGGACAGGGGGTCCTACACCGGGGAGCTGTTTTTT
>TRBV6-5|.|few|TRBJ1-5
CASSYGRGGSQPQHF
TGTGCCAGCAGTTACGGACGCGGTGGGAGTCAGCCCCAGCATTTT
>TRBV28|.|many|TRBJ1-2
CASSLAGRGYTF
TGTGCCAGCAGTTTGGCAGGCCGTGGCTACACCTTC
>TRBV6-2/TRBV6-3|.|.|TRBJ2-1
CASSYFIGQLSSYNEQFF
TGTGCCAGCAGTTACTTTATAGGGCAACTGAGCTCCTACAATGAGCAGTTCTTC
>TRBV20-1|.|.|TRBJ2-1
CSAKYNEQFF
TGCAGTGCAAAATACAATGAGCAGTTCTTC
>TRBV28|.|many|TRBJ2-5
CASRGGTDEQETQYF
TGTGCCAGCCGGGGGGGGACAGATGAACAAGAGACCCAGTACTTC
>TRBV20-1|.|many|TRBJ2-5
CSARDSREVQETQYF
TGCAGTGCTAGAGATTCGAGGGAGGTGCAAGAGACCCAGTACTTC
>TRBV4-1|.|medium-sized|TRBJ2-1
CASSQDEQLIDNEQFF
TGCGCCAGCAGCCAAGATGAACAGCTCATAGACAATGAGCAGTTCTTC
>TRBV5-1|.|many|TRBJ2-5
CASSPGQGETQYF
TGCGCCAGCAGCCCGGGCCAAGGCGAGACCCAGTACTTC
>TRBV2|.|many|TRBJ2-6
CASTPGRRGSGANVLTF
TGTGCCAGCACGCCAGGACGGAGAGGCTCTGGGGCCAACGTCCTGACTTTC
>TRBV10-2|.|many|TRBJ2-3
CASSGGTDTQYF
TGCGCCAGCAGTGGGGGCACAGATACGCAGTATTTT
>TRBV28|.|few|TRBJ1-5
CASGFTTKGSNQPQHF
TGTGCCAGCGGATTCACAACTAAGGGGAGCAATCAGCCCCAGCATTTT
>TRBV11-2|TRBD2|few|TRBJ2-3
CASSLEAGDPTDTQYF
TGTGCCAGCAGCTTAGAGGCGGGAGACCCCACAGATACGCAGTATTTT
>TRBV25-1|.|many|TRBJ2-2
CASSEAVWTQNTGELFF
TGTGCCAGCAGTGAAGCTGTTTGGACACAGAACACCGGGGAGCTGTTTTTT
>TRBV2|.|many|TRBJ2-7
CASSPPDGGSYEQYF
TGTGCCAGCAGTCCCCCGGACGGAGGGTCCTACGAGCAGTACTTC
>TRBV7-2|.|many|TRBJ2-4
CASSLAGTRGKNIQYF
TGTGCCAGCAGCTTAGCTGGGACTCGGGGCAAAAACATTCAGTACTTC
>TRBV6-1|.|many|TRBJ2-1
CASSESGPRGRNEQFF
TGTGCCAGCAGTGAATCGGGCCCAAGGGGACGGAATGAGCAGTTCTTC
>TRBV7-9|.|many|TRBJ2-5
CASSSSRGFQETQYF
TGTGCCAGCAGCTCGTCCCGCGGGTTCCAAGAGACCCAGTACTTC
>TRBV12-3/TRBV12-4|TRBD2|many|TRBJ2-2
CASSFLGRREGWTGELFF
TGTGCCAGCAGTTTCTTAGGACGGCGGGAGGGATGGACCGGGGAGCTGTTTTTT
>TRBV20-1|.|many|TRBJ2-7
CSAILGGSYEQYF
TGCAGTGCTATCCTCGGCGGCTCCTACGAGCAGTACTTC
>TRBV7-8|.|many|TRBJ2-7
CASSLGTFSSYEQYF
TGTGCCAGCAGCCTGGGGACGTTTAGCTCCTACGAGCAGTACTTC
>TRBV12-3/TRBV12-4|.|many|TRBJ2-3
CASGVTDTQYF
TGTGCCAGCGGCGTGACAGATACGCAGTATTTT
>TRBV19|.|many|TRBJ1-5
CASSIDLGEGNQPQHF
TGTGCCAGTAGTATAGATCTGGGGGAGGGCAATCAGCCCCAGCATTTT